This T cell receptor (beta chain) emerged from a study of cytomegalovirus exposure and HLA in healthy donors. PCR used 60 Vbeta primers and 13 Jbeta primers. Clones were read by immunoSEQ multiplex PCR, and TCRdb kept only the in-frame ones, dropping some. Of about 140,000 clones listed, 73% are singletons. To note about this clone: As yet, its antigen is unknown.

The study's findings and limits: V- and J-gene trimming of TCR beta was linked (in a later analysis) to a missense DCLRE1C variant. Cytomegalovirus association was listed for around 170 TCR beta chains.

After removal of 3 bases from V and 0 bases from J, the junction contained 2 bases not matched to a gene. The CDR3 has 15 residues. Germline CDR1 and CDR2: MGHRA and YSYEKL. The gene calls are TRBV4-1 and TRBJ1-1, with 9 nucleotides matching TRBD1. Sequenced: PBMCs. The TCR originated in a woman aged 40-49 years in good health and CMV-seronegative. This CDR3 is CASSQTGGLNTEAFF. CDR3 DNA sequence: TGCGCCAGCAGCCAGACAGGGGGATTGAACACTGAAGCTTTCTTT.